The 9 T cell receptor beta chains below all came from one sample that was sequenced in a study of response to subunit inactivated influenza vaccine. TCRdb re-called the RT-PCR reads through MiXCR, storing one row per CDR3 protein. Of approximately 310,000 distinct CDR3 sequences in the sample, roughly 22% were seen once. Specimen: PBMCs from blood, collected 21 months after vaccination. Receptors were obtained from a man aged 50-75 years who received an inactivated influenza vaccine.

CDR3: CASSLAGPRETQYF. In DNA, the CDR3 is TGTGCCAGCAGTTTAGCCGGCCCCAGAGAGACCCAGTACTTC. The chain joins TRBV12-3 or TRBV12-4 to TRBJ2-5, with D unclear. Trimming took 0 bases from V and 4 from J, leaving 9 bases between them. This CDR3 comprises 14 residues.

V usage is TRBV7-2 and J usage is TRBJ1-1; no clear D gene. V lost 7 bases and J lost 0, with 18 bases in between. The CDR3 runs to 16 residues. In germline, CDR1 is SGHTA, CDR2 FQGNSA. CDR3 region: CASNNAGVAMNTEAFF. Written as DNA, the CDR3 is TGTGCCAGCAACAACGCCGGGGTGGCGATGAACACTGAAGCTTTCTTT.

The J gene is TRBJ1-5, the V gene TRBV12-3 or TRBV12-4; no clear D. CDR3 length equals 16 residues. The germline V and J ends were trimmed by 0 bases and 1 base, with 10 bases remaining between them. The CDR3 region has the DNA TGTGCCAGCAGTTTAGCCGGCCCAGAAAGCAATCAGCCCCAGCATTTT. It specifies CASSLAGPESNQPQHF.

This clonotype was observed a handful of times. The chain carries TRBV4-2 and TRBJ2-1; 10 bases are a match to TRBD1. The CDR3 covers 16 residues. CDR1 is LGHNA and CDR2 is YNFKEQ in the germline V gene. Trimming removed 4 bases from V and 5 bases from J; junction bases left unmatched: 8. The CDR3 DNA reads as TGTGCCAGCAGCCGGTCCCGGGACAGGGGAGACAATGAGCAGTTCTTC. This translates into CASSRSRDRGDNEQFF.

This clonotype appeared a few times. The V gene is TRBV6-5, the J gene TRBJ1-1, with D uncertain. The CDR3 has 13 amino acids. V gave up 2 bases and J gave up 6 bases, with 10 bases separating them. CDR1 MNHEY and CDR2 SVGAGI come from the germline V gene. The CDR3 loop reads CASSYVRAAEAFF. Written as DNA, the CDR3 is TGTGCCAGCAGTTACGTAAGAGCCGCTGAAGCTTTCTTT.

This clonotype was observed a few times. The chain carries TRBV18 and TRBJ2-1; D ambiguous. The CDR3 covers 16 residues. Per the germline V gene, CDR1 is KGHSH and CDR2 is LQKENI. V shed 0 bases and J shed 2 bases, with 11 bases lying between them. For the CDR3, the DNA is TGTGCCAGCTCACCACCGGGCTGGCCTGCCTACAATGAGCAGTTCTTC. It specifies CASSPPGWPAYNEQFF.

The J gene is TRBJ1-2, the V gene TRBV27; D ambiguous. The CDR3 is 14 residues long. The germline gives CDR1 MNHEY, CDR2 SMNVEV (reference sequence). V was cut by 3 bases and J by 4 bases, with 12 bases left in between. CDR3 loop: CASSFWSRGYGYTF. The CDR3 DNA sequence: TGTGCCAGCAGTTTTTGGTCGAGAGGCTATGGCTACACCTTC.

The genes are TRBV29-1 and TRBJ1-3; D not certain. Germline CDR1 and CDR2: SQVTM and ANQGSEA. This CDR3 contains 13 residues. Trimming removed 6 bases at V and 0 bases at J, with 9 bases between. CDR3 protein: CSVGVYSGNTIYF. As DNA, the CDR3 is TGCAGCGTAGGAGTGTACTCTGGAAACACCATATATTTT.

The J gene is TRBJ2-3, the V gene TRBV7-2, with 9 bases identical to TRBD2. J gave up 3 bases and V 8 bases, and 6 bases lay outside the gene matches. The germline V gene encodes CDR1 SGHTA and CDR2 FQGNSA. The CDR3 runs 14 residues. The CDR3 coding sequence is TGTGCCAGCGCGCGGGGGGGCCGAACAGATACGCAGTATTTT. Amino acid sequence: CASARGGRTDTQYF.